The 19 T cell receptor beta chains below come from one sample, sequenced in a study of T cells after posttransplantation cyclophosphamide. Assay: immunoSEQ multiplex PCR; the TCRdb copy retains only in-frame clones and omits some. The sample lists approximately 32,000 clones, around nine tenths occurring once. Sequenced material: PBMCs. The receptors shown here come from a woman aged 40 to 50 with a blood cancer, CMV-positive, and with a related stem cell donor.

The chain has TRBV4-1 and TRBJ1-1; D uncertain. V lost 4 bases to trimming and J lost 5 bases, with 14 bases between them. Germline assignment: CDR1 MGHRA and CDR2 YSYEKL. The CDR3 runs to 14 residues. The CDR3, as DNA: TGCGCCAGCAGCCCGCCGGAGGATCGAACTGAAGCTTTCTTT. Its translation: CASSPPEDRTEAFF.

V is TRBV27 and J is TRBJ2-5, with D possibly matching TRBD1 (5 bases). Looked up from germline, CDR1 is MNHEY and CDR2 is SMNVEV (reference sequence). Trimming took off 7 bases at V and 5 bases at J, with 41 bases between the two ends. CDR3 size: 22 residues. CDR3 residues: CASTLNRVRLVGLRAEMETQYF. The CDR3 DNA reads as TGTGCCAGCACCCTAAATAGGGTCCGTTTAGTAGGTCTCAGGGCGGAGATGGAGACCCAGTACTTC.

The chain employs TRBV7-9 and TRBJ2-7, with D uncertain. The CDR3 spans 12 residues. V lost 1 base and J 1 base, leaving 2 bases between the germline ends. In germline, CDR1 is SEHNR, CDR2 FQNEAQ (reference sequence). CDR3 residues: CASSLVSYEQYF. For the CDR3, the DNA is TGTGCCAGCAGCTTAGTATCCTACGAGCAGTACTTC.

The rearrangement uses TRBV19 and TRBJ1-5, with a tentative D call TRBD1 (6 bases). Germline-derived CDR1 and CDR2 are LNHDA and SQIVND (reference sequence). V lost 2 bases and J lost 4, with 15 bases in between. This CDR3 has 16 amino acids. CDR3 nucleotides: TGTGCCAGTAGTATATCAGCGGGGGCCGAAAATCAGCCCCAGCATTTT. Protein sequence: CASSISAGAENQPQHF.

V is TRBV5-1 and J is TRBJ2-7; D uncertain. The CDR3 consists of 13 residues. CDR1 and CDR2 from the germline V gene are SGHRS and YFSETQ. The ends were cut back, 3 bases at V and 2 bases at J, with 9 bases in the middle. The CDR3 protein is CASSSPRPYEQYF. CDR3 sequence (DNA): TGCGCCAGCAGCTCCCCCCGTCCCTACGAGCAGTACTTC. The variable domain in full, completed from reference TRBV5-1 and TRBJ2-7, reads KAGVTQTPRYLIKTRGQQVTLSCSPISGHRSVSWYQQTPGQGLQFLFEYFSETQRNKGNFPGRFSGRQFSNSRSEMNVSTLELGDSALYLCASSSPRPYEQYFGPGTRLTVT.

The V call is TRBV9, the J call TRBJ2-7; the D gene is possibly TRBD1 (6 bases). This CDR3 is 15 amino acids long. V lost 0 bases and J 4 bases, leaving 14 bases between the germline ends. Germline loops: CDR1 SGDLS, CDR2 YYNGEE. In nucleotides, the CDR3 is TGTGCCAGCAGCGTAGATCCAGGGGCGGTTTACGAGCAGTACTTC. Amino acids: CASSVDPGAVYEQYF. Full variable domain (outside the CDR3, taken from reference TRBV9 and TRBJ2-7): DSGVTQTPKHLITATGQRVTLRCSPRSGDLSVYWYQQSLDQGLQFLIQYYNGEERAKGNILERFSAQQFPDLHSELNLSSLELGDSALYFCASSVDPGAVYEQYFGPGTRLTVT.

The chain carries TRBV4-2 and TRBJ2-7, with unresolved D. Trimming cost V 0 bases and J 5 bases, with 14 bases left between them. This CDR3 contains 15 residues. Germline values: CDR1 LGHNA, CDR2 YNFKEQ. DNA for the CDR3: TGTGCCAGCAGCCAAGATTTGAATAACCGGGACGAGCAGTACTTC. It codes for CASSQDLNNRDEQYF.

This chain links TRBV6-5 with TRBJ2-3; 7 bases are a match to TRBD2. CDR1 is MNHEY, CDR2 SVGAGI, per germline. The CDR3 is 13 amino acids. Losses at the gene ends were 8 bases for V and 5 bases for J; bases not matched to a gene: 7. CDR3 in amino acids: CASAGRGRDTQYF. The CDR3 region has the DNA TGTGCCAGCGCAGGGCGGGGGAGAGATACGCAGTATTTT.

This chain joins TRBV5-1 and TRBJ2-7; 16 nucleotides agree with TRBD2. Germline CDR1 and CDR2: SGHRS and YFSETQ. This CDR3 spans 18 amino acids. The ends lost 0 bases at V and 5 bases at J; junction bases unmatched: 8. As DNA, the CDR3 is TGCGCCAGCAGCTTGGTGGGTCCGGGACTAGCGGGGGGGCACGAGCAGTACTTC. Its protein is CASSLVGPGLAGGHEQYF.

A few counts support this clone. Here the CDR3 reads CASSPPSRGLYNSPLHF. CDR3 bases: TGTGCCAGCTCACCACCTAGCAGGGGCCTCTATAATTCACCCCTCCACTTT. The chain is built from TRBV18 and TRBJ1-6, with a tentative D call TRBD1 (6 bases). From germline, CDR1 is KGHSH and CDR2 LQKENI. Trimming left V 0 bases short and J 3 bases short, with 12 bases between. The CDR3 contains 17 residues.

V and J are TRBV4-3 and TRBJ1-2; D remains unclear. V was clipped by 1 base and J by 2 bases, with 14 bases between them. The CDR3 spans 16 residues. Germline CDR1 LGHNA, CDR2 YSLEER. Here the CDR3 DNA reads TGCGCCAGCAGCCAAGGGTCGGGCGGGATCAACTATGGCTACACCTTC. Protein product: CASSQGSGGINYGYTF.

The chain carries TRBV6-5 and TRBJ2-7, with 7 bases identical to TRBD1. The CDR3 contains 13 residues. J lost 7 bases, V lost 2 bases, and 5 bases had no gene match. Germline CDR1 is MNHEY and CDR2 is SVGAGI. The CDR3 here is CASSYTGQVEQYF. The DNA of the CDR3 is TGTGCCAGCAGTTACACTGGACAGGTTGAGCAGTACTTC.

This chain links TRBV6-5 with TRBJ1-1, with 7 bases matching TRBD1. Germline lookup yields CDR1 MNHEY and CDR2 SVGAGI. This CDR3 is 14 amino acids long. After removal of 2 bases from V and 7 bases from J, the junction contained 7 bases not matched to a gene. The CDR3 reads CASSYPGQKVEAFF. The CDR3 nucleotides read TGTGCCAGCAGTTACCCGGGACAGAAGGTTGAAGCTTTCTTT.

This clone was seen just once. The J gene is TRBJ1-2, the V gene TRBV9; D uncertain. Trimming removed 0 bases at V and 8 bases at J, with 14 bases between. The germline CDR1 and CDR2 sequences are SGDLS and YYNGEE. This CDR3 contains 14 residues. The CDR3 DNA sequence: TGTGCCAGCAGCGTAGGCGGCTTGACCTCGGGCTACACCTTC. Translated: CASSVGGLTSGYTF. Full variable domain (rest looked up from reference TRBV9 and TRBJ1-2): DSGVTQTPKHLITATGQRVTLRCSPRSGDLSVYWYQQSLDQGLQFLIQYYNGEERAKGNILERFSAQQFPDLHSELNLSSLELGDSALYFCASSVGGLTSGYTFGSGTRLTVV.

This chain connects TRBV2 to TRBJ1-1, with 9 bases that match TRBD1. CDR1 and CDR2 from the germline V gene are SNHLY and FYNNEI. The CDR3 is made up of 13 amino acids. The V and J ends lost 6 bases and 4 bases, in that order; junction bases with no gene match: 3. CDR3 DNA: TGTGCCAGCAGAAACAGGGGGCTCACTGAAGCTTTCTTT. This sequence encodes CASRNRGLTEAFF.

The chain uses TRBV5-6 and TRBJ1-1; tentative D call: TRBD1 (5 bases). V dropped 4 bases and J dropped 3 bases, with 13 bases sitting between them. CDR1 and CDR2 from the germline V gene are SGHDT and YYEEEE. CDR3 length equals 14 residues. The CDR3 protein is CASSGTSEDTEAFF. CDR3 DNA: TGTGCCAGCAGCGGGACTTCCGAGGACACTGAAGCTTTCTTT.

This CDR3 is CASSLGLANTGELFF. CDR3 coding DNA: TGTGCCAGCAGCTTGGGGCTAGCGAACACCGGGGAGCTGTTTTTT. The chain has TRBV7-6 and TRBJ2-2; possible D gene TRBD1, 5 bases. Trimming removed 3 bases from V and 0 bases from J, with 8 bases in between. The V gene's germline CDR1 is SGHVS and CDR2 FNYEAQ. The CDR3 is made up of 15 amino acids.

The rearrangement joins TRBV27 to TRBJ1-5; possible D gene TRBD1, 6 bases. The CDR3 consists of 16 residues. Trimming cost V 10 bases and J 3 bases, with 22 bases left between them. Germline V CDR1 and CDR2: MNHEY, SMNVEV (reference sequence). The CDR3 is CATRTTGVNFNQPQHF. CDR3 nucleotide sequence: TGTGCCACGCGCACGACAGGAGTAAACTTCAATCAGCCCCAGCATTTT.

The genes are TRBV27 and TRBJ2-3; 8 nucleotides match TRBD2. There are 15 residues in the CDR3. Looked up from germline, CDR1 is MNHEY and CDR2 is SMNVEV (reference sequence). With V trimmed by 2 bases and J by 2 bases, 3 bases remained unmatched. CDR3 bases: TGTGCCAGCAGTTTAGACGGGGGGGCCACAGATACGCAGTATTTT. This gives the protein CASSLDGGATDTQYF.